The entry below gives a single TCR beta chain sequence along with its context. This CDR3 is built from 13 residues. Germline CDR1 MDHEN, CDR2 SYDVKM. Trimming shortened V by 6 bases and J by 4 bases, and 12 bases separated the two germline ends. Authors' analysis steps: Amplified reference gene primers provided the basis for estimating nucleated cell counts. The method was immunoSEQ multiplex PCR; TCRdb's version includes in-frame clones alone and lacks a portion of them. The V and J calls and clone size are taken from that table; D and trimming were inferred from the DNA. The sample comprises around 230,000 clones, under 90% of which are singletons, and 2.5% to 3% rests with the top ten. The data originate from a study of blood T cell repertoires in COVID-19. Study in general: Both acute and convalescent COVID-19 samples were obtained from the United States, Italy and Spain. Sample material is recorded as cDNA or gDNA derived from T cells, B-cell-depleted T cells, or PBMCs.

The clonotype comes from a woman aged 40 to 49 with active or convalescent COVID-19. The V gene is TRBV28, the J gene TRBJ1-1; no firm D call. Sequenced sample: peripheral blood. Here the CDR3 reads CASSPRRGTEAFF. Written as DNA, the CDR3 is TGTGCCAGCAGCCCCCGCCGGGGCACTGAAGCTTTCTTT.